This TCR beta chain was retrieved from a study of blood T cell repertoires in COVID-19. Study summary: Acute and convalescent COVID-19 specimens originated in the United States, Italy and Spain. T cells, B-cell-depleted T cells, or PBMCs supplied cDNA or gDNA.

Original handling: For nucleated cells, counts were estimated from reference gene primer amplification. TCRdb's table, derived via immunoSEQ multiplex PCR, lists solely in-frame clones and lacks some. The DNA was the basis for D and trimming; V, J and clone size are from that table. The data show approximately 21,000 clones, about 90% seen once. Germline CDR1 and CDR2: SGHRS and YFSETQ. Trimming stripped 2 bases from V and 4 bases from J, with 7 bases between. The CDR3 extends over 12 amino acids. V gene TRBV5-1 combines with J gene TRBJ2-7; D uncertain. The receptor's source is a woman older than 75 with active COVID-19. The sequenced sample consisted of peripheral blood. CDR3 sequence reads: CASSLTEYEQYF. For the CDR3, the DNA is TGCGCCAGCAGCTTAACGGAGTACGAGCAGTACTTC. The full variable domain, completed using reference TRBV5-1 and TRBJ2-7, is KAGVTQTPRYLIKTRGQQVTLSCSPISGHRSVSWYQQTPGQGLQFLFEYFSETQRNKGNFPGRFSGRQFSNSRSEMNVSTLELGDSALYLCASSLTEYEQYFGPGTRLTVT.